This paragraph covers one T cell receptor beta chain sequence. No antigen is known for it. Base qualities are missing; no much larger clone stands one base away. TCRbeta CDR3 regions were amplified from genomic DNA using the immunoSEQ Assay, a bias-controlled multiplex PCR. Processing in the source paper ran as follows. The number of nucleated cells in each sample was estimated from the amplification of reference gene primers within the assay. To quantify the absolute abundance of each unique TCRbeta CDR3 rearrangement, sequence reads were collapsed and filtered. For each sample, productive Simpson clonality was calculated by taking the square root of Simpson's diversity index across productive rearrangements. Sourced from immuneACCESS, this table was stored by TCRdb with only in-frame sequences that have V and J called. A share of the clones is absent; for the studies checked, an unresolved V gene accounts for under half, and the remainder has no known explanation. That table gives V, J and clone size, and the DNA gave D and trimming. This sample has 120,000 or so clones in its table, and over 75% of those were observed once. In total, the top ten clones hold around 30% of the sample.

The sample comes from a study of blood T cell repertoires in COVID-19 (dated by TCRdb to about 2020). Concerning the study at large: Samples from collaborators originated in the United States, Italy and Spain and spanned both the acute and convalescent phases of COVID-19. Samples were obtained from the ongoing ImmuneRACE study (first 160 participants) and from some 1,300 subjects provided by 6 global collaborators. Where HLA class I and class II types were available, the types were taken from metadata supplied by the sample provider, not from assay-based typing. Subjects who had been exposed to COVID-19, were actively infected with it, or had recovered from it provided the deeply sampled blood TCRbeta repertoires that made up the dataset. Nearly every sample came with metadata listing a de-identified subject ID, COVID-19 status, age in years and sex. The material from the prospective study consisted of cDNA or gDNA derived from T cells, B-cell-depleted T cells, or PBMCs. The repertoires were released in a freely available public database intended as a resource for research on the immune response to SARS-CoV-2. Study-wide findings and limitations: Clinical and demographic metadata were provided uncurated, with the amount varying by source and participant.

CDR3 length: 15 amino acids, cysteine to phenylalanine. Only CDR3 DNA is held: 45 bases, read in frame from base 1. V is pruned by 5 bases and J by 8 bases, leaving 9 bases of the junction without a gene match. Per the germline V gene, MDHEN is the CDR1 and SYDVKM is the CDR2. Collaborating institutions collected whole blood in K2EDTA tubes following their own protocols. For TCRbeta analysis, collaborators shipped samples as frozen whole blood, isolated PBMCs, or DNA extracted from either of those sample types. The clonotype was recovered from an older man with active or convalescent COVID-19. The source material was peripheral blood. This chain joins TRBV28 to TRBJ1-2; 12 central bases correspond to TRBD1. The DNA sequence reads TGTGCCAGCAGTCGTCCGGGACAGGGGGCATGGGGCTACACCTTC. Translation gives CASSRPGQGAWGYTF.